The source of this TCR beta chain is a study of T cell repertoires in cytomegalovirus infection. On the study more broadly: The authors relied on CMV epitopes, both recently identified HLA-C-restricted and well-studied HLA-B-restricted. Through public TCR beta signatures, both CMV infection and matching HLA type were indicated.

TCRdb reanalysed the reads using MiXCR and keeps one entry per CDR3 protein. The table has about a million distinct CDR3 sequences, roughly 30% seen once; the top ten hold around an eighth. With 7 bases clipped from V and 5 bases from J, the junction kept 9 bases outside the gene matches. This CDR3 is 15 amino acids long. The sample holds many counts of this clonotype. Its specificity is unknown. This TCR came from a human donor in good health (CMV status not recorded). Some clones in this sample may be carry-over from other donors' samples. V usage is TRBV12-3 or TRBV12-4 and J usage is TRBJ2-1, with 9 positions matching TRBD1. The sequencing here drew on cultured CD8+ T cells from PBMCs, taken from culture after CMV antigen stimulation. As DNA, the CDR3 is TGTGCCAGCACCCTGGGACAGGGAGCGAACAATGAGCAGTTCTTC. Protein product: CASTLGQGANNEQFF.